This entry lists 5 T cell receptor beta chains sequenced from one sample in a study of cytomegalovirus exposure and HLA in healthy donors. The PCR had 60 Vbeta and 13 Jbeta primers. Sequencing was performed with immunoSEQ multiplex PCR; in TCRdb, only in-frame clones are kept and a portion is missing. The sample includes some 120,000 clones, 70% of them seen just once. Specimen: PBMCs. These receptors were taken from a man aged 25-45 years in good health and CMV-seropositive.

The chain uses TRBV5-1 and TRBJ2-1; the D gene is possibly TRBD1 (5 bases). The CDR3 extends over 14 amino acids. Germline CDR1 is SGHRS and CDR2 is YFSETQ. V was shortened by 6 bases and J by 9 bases, with 19 bases between the two germline ends. The CDR3 DNA is TGCGCCAGCATGGTCGGCAGGGTCGACTCTGAGCAGTTCTTC. This encodes CASMVGRVDSEQFF.

The table lists this clone with a count of one. The J gene is TRBJ2-1, the V gene TRBV5-4, with D possibly TRBD2 on 5 matching bases. Trimming left V 0 bases short and J 1 base short, with 14 bases between. CDR3 size: 17 residues. Germline CDR1 SGHNT, CDR2 YYREEE (reference sequence). CDR3 loop: CASSLARGISSYNEQFF. The CDR3, as DNA: TGTGCCAGCAGCTTGGCTCGGGGAATATCATCCTACAATGAGCAGTTCTTC.

The rearrangement links TRBV30 to TRBJ2-2; the D gene is possibly TRBD1 (6 bases). The CDR3 consists of 13 residues. Germline V CDR1 and CDR2: GTSNPN, SVGIG (reference sequence). In nucleotides, the CDR3 is TGTACTTGTCGGACAGAGAACACCGGGGAGCTGTTTTTT. This translates into CTCRTENTGELFF.

CDR3 in DNA: TGTGCCAGCAGCTTCCGAGCGATGCACGTTGAGAGAAACAATGAGCAGTTCTTC. Residues: CASSFRAMHVERNNEQFF. The chain couples TRBV11-3 to TRBJ2-1; unclear D gene. The CDR3 extends over 18 amino acids. Between the trimmed V and J ends, which lost 3 bases and 5 bases, there was a span of 23 bases. In germline, CDR1 is SGHNT, CDR2 YENEEA.

This chain links TRBV28 with TRBJ1-2, with D uncertain. CDR3 size: 14 residues. Germline loops: CDR1 MDHEN, CDR2 SYDVKM. V lost 4 bases to trimming and J lost 0 bases, with 9 bases between them. In DNA, the CDR3 is TGTGCCAGCAGTTCCAGAATAACTAACTATGGCTACACCTTC. Translation gives CASSSRITNYGYTF.